Listed here is a single TCR beta chain. The data are from a study of blood T cell repertoires in COVID-19. Whole-study context: Samples came from the United States, Italy and Spain, spanning acute and convalescent COVID-19.

The germline V and J ends were trimmed by 0 bases and 6 bases, with 16 bases remaining between them. The germline CDR1 and CDR2 sequences are SGHTA and FQGNSA. The CDR3 loop spans 16 amino acids. Per the original methods: Estimates of nucleated cell counts were drawn from the amplification of reference gene primers. The data were produced by immunoSEQ multiplex PCR, yet TCRdb's version contains in-frame clones alone and is incomplete. Clonal size and the V and J genes are those of that table, whereas D and trimming came from the DNA. The data hold about 230,000 clones, with 80% to 85% observed a single time.

This rearrangement joins TRBV7-2 to TRBJ2-3, with D perhaps TRBD2 (7 bases). Sequencing was performed on peripheral blood. This clonotype originated in a man aged 50 or older with active or convalescent COVID-19. CDR3 region: CASSLAIAGGPDTQYF. CDR3 DNA sequence: TGTGCCAGCAGCTTAGCTATAGCCGGGGGGCCGGATACGCAGTATTTT.